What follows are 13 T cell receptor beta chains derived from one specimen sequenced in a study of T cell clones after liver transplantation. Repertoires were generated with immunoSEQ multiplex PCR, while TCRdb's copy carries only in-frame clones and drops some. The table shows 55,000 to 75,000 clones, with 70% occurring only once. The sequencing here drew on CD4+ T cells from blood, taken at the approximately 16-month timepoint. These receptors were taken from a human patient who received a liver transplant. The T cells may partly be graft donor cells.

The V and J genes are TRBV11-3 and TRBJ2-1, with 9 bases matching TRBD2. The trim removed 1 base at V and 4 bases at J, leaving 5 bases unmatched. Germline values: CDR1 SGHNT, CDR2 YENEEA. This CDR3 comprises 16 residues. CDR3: CASSLGLAGGYNEQFF. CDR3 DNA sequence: TGTGCCAGCAGCTTAGGGCTGGCGGGAGGGTACAATGAGCAGTTCTTC.

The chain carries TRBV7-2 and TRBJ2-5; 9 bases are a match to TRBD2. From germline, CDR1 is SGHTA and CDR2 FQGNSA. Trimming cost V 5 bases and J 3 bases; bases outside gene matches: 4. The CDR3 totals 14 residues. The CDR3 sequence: CASSPRLAEETQYF. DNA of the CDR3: TGTGCCAGCAGCCCCAGACTAGCGGAAGAGACCCAGTACTTC.

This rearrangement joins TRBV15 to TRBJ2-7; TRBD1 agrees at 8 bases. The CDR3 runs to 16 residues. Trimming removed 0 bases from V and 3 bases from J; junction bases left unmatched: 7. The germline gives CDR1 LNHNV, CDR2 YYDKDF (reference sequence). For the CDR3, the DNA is TGTGCCACCAGCAGAGAGGTATCAGGGACAGGCTACGAGCAGTACTTC. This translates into CATSREVSGTGYEQYF.

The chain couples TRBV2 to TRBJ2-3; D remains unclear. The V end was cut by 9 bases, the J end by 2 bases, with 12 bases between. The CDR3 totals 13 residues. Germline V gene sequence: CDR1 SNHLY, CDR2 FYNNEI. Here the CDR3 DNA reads TGTGCCAGTGGGGAACAAAACACAGATACGCAGTATTTT. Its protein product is CASGEQNTDTQYF.

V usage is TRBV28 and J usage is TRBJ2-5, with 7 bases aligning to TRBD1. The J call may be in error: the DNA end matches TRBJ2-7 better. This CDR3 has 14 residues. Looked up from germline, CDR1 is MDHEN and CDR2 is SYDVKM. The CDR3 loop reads CASSLGTASYEQYF. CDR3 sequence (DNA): TGTGCCAGCAGCCTCGGGACAGCCTCCTACGAGCAGTACTTC.

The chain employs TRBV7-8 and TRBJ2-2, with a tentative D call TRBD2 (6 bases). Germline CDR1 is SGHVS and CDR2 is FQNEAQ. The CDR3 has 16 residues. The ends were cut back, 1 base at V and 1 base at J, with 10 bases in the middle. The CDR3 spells CASSLGRRENTGELFF. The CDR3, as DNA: TGTGCCAGCAGCTTAGGTCGGAGGGAGAACACCGGGGAGCTGTTTTTT.

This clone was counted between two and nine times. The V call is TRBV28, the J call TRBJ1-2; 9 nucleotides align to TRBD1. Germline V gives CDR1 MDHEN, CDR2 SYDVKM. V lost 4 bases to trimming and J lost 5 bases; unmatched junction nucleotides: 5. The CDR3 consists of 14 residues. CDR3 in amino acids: CASSSGQGRYGYTF. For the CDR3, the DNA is TGTGCCAGCAGTTCCGGACAGGGGCGGTATGGCTACACCTTC.

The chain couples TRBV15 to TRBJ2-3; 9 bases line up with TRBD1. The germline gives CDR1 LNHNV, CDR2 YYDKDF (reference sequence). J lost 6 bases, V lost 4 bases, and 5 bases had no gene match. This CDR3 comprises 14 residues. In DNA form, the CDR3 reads TGTGCCACCAGCATCTACAGGGGGCGGGATACGCAGTATTTT. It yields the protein CATSIYRGRDTQYF.

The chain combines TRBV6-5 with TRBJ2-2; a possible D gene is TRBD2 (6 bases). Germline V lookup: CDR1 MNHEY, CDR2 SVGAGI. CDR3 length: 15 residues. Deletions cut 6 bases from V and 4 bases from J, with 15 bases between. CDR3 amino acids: CASRLRGSGTGELFF. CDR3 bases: TGTGCCAGCAGGCTACGGGGGTCTGGCACCGGGGAGCTGTTTTTT.

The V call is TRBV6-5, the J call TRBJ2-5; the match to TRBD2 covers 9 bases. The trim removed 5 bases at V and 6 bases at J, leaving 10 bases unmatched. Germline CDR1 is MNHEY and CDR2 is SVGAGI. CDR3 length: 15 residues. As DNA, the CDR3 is TGTGCCAGCAGTCCCGGGCGGGGGGGCGAACAGACCCAGTACTTC. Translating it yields CASSPGRGGEQTQYF.

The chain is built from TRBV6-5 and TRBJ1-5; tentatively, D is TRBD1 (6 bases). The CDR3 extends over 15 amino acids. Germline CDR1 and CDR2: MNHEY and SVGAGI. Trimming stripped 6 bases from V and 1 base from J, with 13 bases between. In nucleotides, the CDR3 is TGTGCCAGCAGAGGGGGAAAGGGGAGCAATCAGCCCCAGCATTTT. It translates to CASRGGKGSNQPQHF.

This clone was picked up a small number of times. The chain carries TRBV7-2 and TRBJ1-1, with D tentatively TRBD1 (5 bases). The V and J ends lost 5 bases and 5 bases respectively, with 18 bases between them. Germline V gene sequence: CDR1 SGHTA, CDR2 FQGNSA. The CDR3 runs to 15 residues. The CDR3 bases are TGTGCCAGCAGCCCTTCTCCCTGGGGGGGGACTGAAGCTTTCTTT. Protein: CASSPSPWGGTEAFF.

This CDR3 is CASSYSGADSNQPQHF. The CDR3 coding sequence is TGTGCCAGCAGTTACTCCGGGGCAGATAGCAATCAGCCCCAGCATTTT. The J gene is TRBJ1-5, the V gene TRBV6-6; maybe TRBD1 (5 bases). The CDR3 covers 16 residues. The germline CDR1 and CDR2 sequences are MNHNY and SVGAGI (reference sequence). Trimming took off 0 bases at V and 0 bases at J, with 9 bases between the two ends.